These 29 T cell receptor beta chains originate from one sample sequenced in a study of control samples from healthy donors and cancer patients. Method: immunoSEQ multiplex PCR; TCRdb's copy keeps in-frame clones and lacks some. The table has 100,000 to 110,000 clones, more than 85% seen once; the top ten hold about 20%. Sequencing was done on a sample of blood. Source of these receptors: a woman between 50 and 59 years old in good health.

The chain employs TRBV5-6 and TRBJ2-5; 8 nucleotides align to TRBD2. Germline loops: CDR1 SGHDT, CDR2 YYEEEE. Unmatched junction bases numbered 7, after V lost 7 bases and J lost 5 bases. The CDR3 has 13 amino acids. CDR3 nucleotide sequence: TGTGCCAGCGGGGGACTAGTGACGGAGACCCAGTACTTC. The encoded protein is CASGGLVTETQYF.

This clone was recorded once. The gene calls are TRBV4-3 and TRBJ1-5; 8 bases match TRBD1. Germline V lookup: CDR1 LGHNA, CDR2 YSLEER. The CDR3 extends over 15 amino acids. The trim removed 2 bases at V and 5 bases at J, leaving 5 bases unmatched. This chain's CDR3 is CASSQSTGADQPQHF. The CDR3 region has the DNA TGCGCCAGCAGCCAATCGACAGGGGCCGATCAGCCCCAGCATTTT.

V and J are TRBV5-4 and TRBJ2-6; 8 bases are shared with TRBD1. The CDR3 covers 15 residues. Germline CDR1 is SGHNT and CDR2 is YYREEE (reference sequence). With V trimmed by 4 bases and J by 2 bases, 2 bases remained unmatched. The CDR3 loop is CASSPGGTGANVLTF. The CDR3 DNA reads TGTGCCAGCAGCCCAGGGGGCACTGGGGCCAACGTCCTGACTTTC.

This chain joins TRBV30 and TRBJ2-7; D gene unclear. Trimming took off 1 base at V and 3 bases at J, with 4 bases between the two ends. CDR3 size: 11 residues. Germline V gene lookup returns CDR1 GTSNPN and CDR2 SVGIG (reference sequence). This CDR3 reads CAWSEYYEQYF. CDR3 coding DNA: TGTGCCTGGAGTGAGTACTACGAGCAGTACTTC.

The chain has TRBV11-2 and TRBJ2-7, with TRBD1 matching 7 bases. The CDR3 runs to 13 residues. Germline CDR1 is SGHAT and CDR2 is FQNNGV. The V gene end was trimmed by 1 base and the J gene end by 4 bases; junction bases not matched to a gene: 1. This chain's CDR3 is CASSLGGQYEQYV. The CDR3 DNA reads TGTGCCAGCAGCTTAGGGGGACAGTACGAGCAGTACGTC.

This sequence joins TRBV7-9 and TRBJ2-5, with 9 bases aligning to TRBD1. The CDR3 runs 16 residues. In germline, CDR1 is SEHNR, CDR2 FQNEAQ (reference sequence). V lost 2 bases, J lost 4 bases, and 8 bases stayed unmatched. As DNA, the CDR3 is TGTGCCAGCAGCTTAATCTACGGGACAGGGACAGAGACCCAGTACTTC. Translating it yields CASSLIYGTGTETQYF.

This clone turned up a few times. The CDR3 spells CASSIEPANSPLHF. The CDR3 coding sequence is TGTGCCAGTAGTATAGAACCGGCCAACTCACCCCTCCACTTT. This sequence joins TRBV19 and TRBJ1-6; D is unclear. This CDR3 is 14 amino acids long. The V gene lost 0 bases and the J gene lost 10 bases, with 10 bases spanning the gap. Germline-derived CDR1 and CDR2 are LNHDA and SQIVND (reference sequence). Looking up the rest from reference TRBV19 and TRBJ1-6 gives the full variable domain: DGGITQSPKYLFRKEGQNVTLSCEQNLNHDAMYWYRQDPGQGLRLIYYSQIVNDFQKGDIAEGYSVSREKKESFPLTVTSAQKNPTAFYLCASSIEPANSPLHFGNGTRLTVT.

This clone appeared a single time. The chain couples TRBV11-2 to TRBJ2-1, with 12 nucleotides matching TRBD1. The CDR3 covers 17 residues. Germline values: CDR1 SGHAT, CDR2 FQNNGV. V lost 6 bases, J lost 9 bases, and 15 bases stayed unmatched. This CDR3 is CASRTRRGQGAFGEQFF. For the CDR3, the DNA is TGTGCCAGCAGGACGCGGAGGGGACAGGGGGCGTTCGGTGAGCAGTTCTTC.

The chain recombines TRBV4-2 with TRBJ1-3, with a tentative D call TRBD1 (6 bases). The germline gives CDR1 LGHNA, CDR2 YNFKEQ. This CDR3 is built from 16 residues. Trimming took off 1 base at V and 4 bases at J, with 14 bases between the two ends. The CDR3, as DNA: TGTGCCAGCAGCCAAGGCCGCCGGGACATCGGAAACACCATATATTTT. It yields the protein CASSQGRRDIGNTIYF.

The chain has TRBV3-1 (or the pseudogene TRBV3-2) and TRBJ1-4; perhaps TRBD1 as D (6 bases). The CDR3 has 14 amino acids. Germline loops: CDR1 LGHDT, CDR2 YNNKEL (reference sequence). V gave up 4 bases and J gave up 12 bases, with 18 bases separating them. The CDR3: CASSLGTSGGELFF. CDR3 sequence (DNA): TGTGCCAGCAGCCTCGGGACATCGGGGGGAGAACTGTTTTTT.

This chain joins TRBV5-6 and TRBJ1-2; D might be TRBD1 (5 bases). The CDR3 totals 16 residues. Trimming removed 1 base at V and 4 bases at J, with 17 bases between. The germline V gene encodes CDR1 SGHDT and CDR2 YYEEEE. CDR3 protein: CASSLTPGGSRYGYTF. The CDR3 bases are TGTGCCAGCAGCTTGACCCCCGGGGGGTCCCGCTATGGCTACACCTTC.

The rearrangement links TRBV6-5 to TRBJ1-6; D possibly corresponds to TRBD1 (6 bases). This CDR3 comprises 16 residues. With 4 bases removed from V and 10 bases from J, the gap between germline ends came to 20 bases. Germline V gives CDR1 MNHEY, CDR2 SVGAGI. CDR3 bases: TGTGCCAGCAGTTGGGCCCTGGGCAGGGGACAATCACCCCTCCACTTT. This translates into CASSWALGRGQSPLHF.

This chain links TRBV5-5 with TRBJ2-5; 12 bases map to TRBD2. Trimming at V came to 4 bases and at J to 1 base, leaving 5 bases not matched to a gene. Germline-derived CDR1 and CDR2 are SGHKS and YYEKEE (reference sequence). The CDR3 is 16 amino acids. The CDR3 DNA follows: TGTGCCAGCAGCACCGGACTAGCGGGACTCCAAGAGACCCAGTACTTC. Amino acid sequence: CASSTGLAGLQETQYF.

This sequence joins TRBV7-2 and TRBJ2-7; D is possibly TRBD1 or TRBD2 (5 bases each). Germline CDR1 is SGHTA and CDR2 is FQGNSA. This CDR3 is 13 amino acids long. Trimming took off 4 bases at V and 3 bases at J, with 10 bases between the two ends. This CDR3 is CASSSRGRYEQYF. The CDR3 DNA is TGTGCCAGCAGCTCGAGGGGACGCTACGAGCAGTACTTC.

J is TRBJ2-1 and V is TRBV27; 7 positions match TRBD2. The ends lost 7 bases at V and 2 bases at J; junction bases unmatched: 5. Germline CDR1 and CDR2: MNHEY and SMNVEV (reference sequence). There are 14 residues in the CDR3. The CDR3 bases are TGTGCCAGCAATAAGCGGGGTGCCTACAATGAGCAGTTCTTC. As protein: CASNKRGAYNEQFF.

The chain has TRBV6-1 and TRBJ1-2; D unresolved. Germline V gene lookup returns CDR1 MNHNS and CDR2 SASEGT. The V end lost 1 base, the J end lost 6 bases, and 9 bases lay between the germline ends. The CDR3 extends over 13 amino acids. For the CDR3, the DNA is TGTGCCAGCAGTGAAGGACTGATCGATGGCTACACCTTC. This encodes CASSEGLIDGYTF.

The chain has TRBV29-1 and TRBJ2-5; maybe TRBD2 (5 bases). Germline V gene sequence: CDR1 SQVTM, CDR2 ANQGSEA. V gave up 3 bases and J gave up 1 base, with 12 bases separating them. This CDR3 contains 14 residues. CDR3 DNA sequence: TGCAGCGTTGAGAGACGAGGGATCCAAGAGACCCAGTACTTC. It codes for CSVERRGIQETQYF.

The V call is TRBV3-1 (or the pseudogene TRBV3-2), the J call TRBJ1-1; a weak D match, TRBD1 (5 bases). V lost 5 bases and J lost 5, with 18 bases in between. Germline assignment: CDR1 LGHDT and CDR2 YNNKEL (reference sequence). The CDR3 length is 15 residues. This CDR3 is CASSSRGVPGTEAFF. The CDR3 DNA sequence: TGTGCCAGCAGCTCTCGAGGGGTCCCGGGGACTGAAGCTTTCTTT.

J is TRBJ2-5 and V is TRBV27; D gene uncertain. This CDR3 has 11 residues. CDR1 is MNHEY and CDR2 is SMNVEV in the germline V gene (reference sequence). Trimming pared 4 bases from V and 7 bases from J, leaving 7 bases between. CDR3 sequence (DNA): TGTGCCAGCAGTTATTCCGGGACCCAGTACTTC. It translates to CASSYSGTQYF.

This chain joins TRBV4-1 and TRBJ1-1; the D is unclear. Germline V gene data show CDR1 as MGHRA and CDR2 as YSYEKL. This CDR3 spans 14 amino acids. Trimming stripped 4 bases from V and 10 bases from J, with 19 bases between. The CDR3 sequence: CASSLEDTAPRAFF. The CDR3 DNA reads TGCGCCAGCAGCCTAGAGGATACCGCACCAAGAGCTTTCTTT.

This clone appeared a single time. The gene calls are TRBV2 and TRBJ2-1; 8 nucleotides agree with TRBD2. The CDR3 is 13 amino acids. Trimming cost V 10 bases and J 2 bases; bases outside gene matches: 4. The germline gives CDR1 SNHLY, CDR2 FYNNEI. CDR3 sequence: CAITSGPYNEQFF. The CDR3 DNA reads TGTGCCATAACTAGCGGCCCCTACAATGAGCAGTTCTTC.

Points on this clone: The same CDR3 can be traced to other DNA sequences in this sample. The chain couples TRBV19 to TRBJ2-3; D unclear. The CDR3 is made up of 13 amino acids. The V gene lost 3 bases and the J gene lost 0 bases, with 4 bases spanning the gap. The germline gives CDR1 LNHDA, CDR2 SQIVND (reference sequence). The DNA for the CDR3 is TGTGCCAGTAGTATCGGTAGCACAGATACGCAGTATTTT. This encodes CASSIGSTDTQYF. Full variable domain (rest looked up from reference TRBV19 and TRBJ2-3): DGGITQSPKYLFRKEGQNVTLSCEQNLNHDAMYWYRQDPGQGLRLIYYSQIVNDFQKGDIAEGYSVSREKKESFPLTVTSAQKNPTAFYLCASSIGSTDTQYFGPGTRLTVL.

The chain carries TRBV5-1 and TRBJ1-2; possibly TRBD1 for D (6 bases). The CDR3 runs to 13 residues. The V gene lost 5 bases and the J gene lost 2 bases, with 10 bases spanning the gap. CDR1 and CDR2 from the germline V gene are SGHRS and YFSETQ. CDR3 amino acids: CASRPGQNYGYTF. The CDR3 DNA reads TGCGCCAGCAGACCCGGACAGAACTATGGCTACACCTTC.

The V and J genes are TRBV6-1 and TRBJ1-3; 8 bases are a match to TRBD1. CDR3 length: 16 amino acids. Germline lookup yields CDR1 MNHNS and CDR2 SASEGT. V lost 6 bases and J lost 0; bases outside the gene matches: 7. The CDR3 reads CASSEWTGNSGNTIYF. The CDR3 DNA reads TGTGCCAGCAGCGAATGGACAGGGAACTCTGGAAACACCATATATTTT.

The chain is built from TRBV12-3 or TRBV12-4 and TRBJ1-1, with 7 bases that match TRBD1. Unmatched junction bases numbered 6, after V lost 6 bases and J lost 8 bases. CDR3 length: 12 amino acids. DNA for the CDR3: TGTGCCAGCAGCCGCCAGGGGGTCGAAGCTTTCTTT. Amino acids: CASSRQGVEAFF.

V usage is TRBV6-4 and J usage is TRBJ2-1; 8 bases map to TRBD1. V lost 2 bases, J lost 10 bases, and 4 bases stayed unmatched. Germline V gene sequence: CDR1 MRHNA, CDR2 SNTAGT. The CDR3 covers 13 residues. The CDR3 here is CASSDGQGGEQFF. CDR3 in DNA: TGTGCCAGCAGTGACGGACAGGGTGGAGAGCAGTTCTTC.

The chain employs TRBV6-5 and TRBJ2-7; 7 bases align to TRBD2. The junction had 9 bases not matched to a gene; V was cut back by 0 bases and J by 4 bases. The length of the CDR3 is 16 residues. Germline V gene data show CDR1 as MNHEY and CDR2 as SVGAGI. CDR3 loop: CASSYSVAGVGYEQYF. As DNA, the CDR3 is TGTGCCAGCAGTTACTCCGTGGCGGGGGTTGGGTACGAGCAGTACTTC.

The genes are TRBV5-5 and TRBJ2-3; TRBD1 agrees at 8 bases. CDR1 and CDR2 from the germline V gene are SGHKS and YYEKEE (reference sequence). The CDR3 runs to 16 residues. V shed 0 bases, J shed 5 bases, and the junction held 8 bases outside the gene matches. For the CDR3, the DNA is TGTGCCAGCAGCTTGGAGGACAGGGTGTTGGGAGATACGCAGTATTTT. Protein product: CASSLEDRVLGDTQYF.

This clone was recorded once. The chain has TRBV9 and TRBJ1-1; 8 bases match TRBD1. V lost 2 bases and J lost 5; bases outside the gene matches: 2. This CDR3 contains 13 residues. Germline lookup yields CDR1 SGDLS and CDR2 YYNGEE. The CDR3 loop reads CASSVQGATEAFF. The CDR3 region has the DNA TGTGCCAGCAGCGTGCAGGGGGCAACTGAAGCTTTCTTT.